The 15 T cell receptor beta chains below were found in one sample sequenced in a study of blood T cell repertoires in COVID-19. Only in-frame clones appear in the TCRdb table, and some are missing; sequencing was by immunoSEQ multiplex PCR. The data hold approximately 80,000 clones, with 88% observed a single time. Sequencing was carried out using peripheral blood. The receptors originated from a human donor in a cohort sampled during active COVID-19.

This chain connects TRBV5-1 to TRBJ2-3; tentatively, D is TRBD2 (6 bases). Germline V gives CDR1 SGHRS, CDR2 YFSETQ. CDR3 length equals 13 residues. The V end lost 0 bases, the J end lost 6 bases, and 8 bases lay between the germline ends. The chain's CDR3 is CASSLELADTQYF. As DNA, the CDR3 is TGCGCCAGCAGCTTGGAGCTAGCGGATACGCAGTATTTT. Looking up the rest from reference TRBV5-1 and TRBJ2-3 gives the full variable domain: KAGVTQTPRYLIKTRGQQVTLSCSPISGHRSVSWYQQTPGQGLQFLFEYFSETQRNKGNFPGRFSGRQFSNSRSEMNVSTLELGDSALYLCASSLELADTQYFGPGTRLTVL.

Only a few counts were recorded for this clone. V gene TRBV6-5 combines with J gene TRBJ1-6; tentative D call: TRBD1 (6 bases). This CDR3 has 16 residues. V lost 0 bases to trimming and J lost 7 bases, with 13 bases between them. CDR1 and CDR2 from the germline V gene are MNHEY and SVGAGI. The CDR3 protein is CASSYSGRQGNSPLHF. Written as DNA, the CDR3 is TGTGCCAGCAGTTACTCTGGTCGGCAGGGGAATTCACCCCTCCACTTT.

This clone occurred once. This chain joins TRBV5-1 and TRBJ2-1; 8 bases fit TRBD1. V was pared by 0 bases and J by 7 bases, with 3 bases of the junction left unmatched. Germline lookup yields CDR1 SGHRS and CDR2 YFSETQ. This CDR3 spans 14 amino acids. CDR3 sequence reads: CASSLAQGANEQFF. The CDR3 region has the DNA TGCGCCAGCAGCTTGGCCCAGGGGGCAAATGAGCAGTTCTTC. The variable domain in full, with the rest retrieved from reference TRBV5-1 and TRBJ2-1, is KAGVTQTPRYLIKTRGQQVTLSCSPISGHRSVSWYQQTPGQGLQFLFEYFSETQRNKGNFPGRFSGRQFSNSRSEMNVSTLELGDSALYLCASSLAQGANEQFFGPGTRLTVL.

The CDR3 DNA reads TGTGCCAGCAGTTACGGGACTAGCGCATACAATGAGCAGTTCTTC. Translated, it gives CASSYGTSAYNEQFF. The V and J genes are TRBV6-2 or TRBV6-3 and TRBJ2-1, with 10 bases matching TRBD2. Germline CDR1 and CDR2: MNHEY and SVGEGT. The CDR3 has 15 residues. V was clipped by 2 bases and J by 4 bases; unmatched bases: 2.

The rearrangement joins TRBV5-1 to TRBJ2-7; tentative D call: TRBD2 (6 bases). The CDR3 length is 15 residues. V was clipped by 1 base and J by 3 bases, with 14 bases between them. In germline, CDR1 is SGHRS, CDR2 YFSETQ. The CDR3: CASSLLPGTFYEQYF. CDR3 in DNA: TGCGCCAGCAGCTTGCTGCCCGGGACTTTCTACGAGCAGTACTTC.

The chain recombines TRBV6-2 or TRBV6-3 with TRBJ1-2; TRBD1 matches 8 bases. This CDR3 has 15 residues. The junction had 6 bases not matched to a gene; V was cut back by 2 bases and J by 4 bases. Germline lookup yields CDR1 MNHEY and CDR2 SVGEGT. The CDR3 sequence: CASSYPGQATYGYTF. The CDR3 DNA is TGTGCCAGCAGTTACCCGGGACAGGCCACCTATGGCTACACCTTC.

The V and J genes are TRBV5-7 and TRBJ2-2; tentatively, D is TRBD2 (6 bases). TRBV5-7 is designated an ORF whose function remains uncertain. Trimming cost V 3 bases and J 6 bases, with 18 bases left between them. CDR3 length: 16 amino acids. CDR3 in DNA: TGTGCCAGCAGCTGGGACTTCGTCGTGAAGGCCGGGGAGCTGTTTTTT. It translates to CASSWDFVVKAGELFF.

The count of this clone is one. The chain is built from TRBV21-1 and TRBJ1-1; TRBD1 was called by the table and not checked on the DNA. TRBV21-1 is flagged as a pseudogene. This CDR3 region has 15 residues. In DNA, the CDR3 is TGTGCCAGCAGCTCCTTCGGAGAGGGGGACACTGAAGCTTTCTTT. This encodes CASSSFGEGDTEAFF.

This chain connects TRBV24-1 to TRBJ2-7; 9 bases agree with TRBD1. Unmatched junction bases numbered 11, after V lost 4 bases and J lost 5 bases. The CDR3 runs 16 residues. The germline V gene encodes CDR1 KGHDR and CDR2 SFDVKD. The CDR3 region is CATSEPDRGANHEQYF. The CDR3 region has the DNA TGTGCCACCAGTGAACCCGACAGGGGGGCAAACCACGAGCAGTACTTC.

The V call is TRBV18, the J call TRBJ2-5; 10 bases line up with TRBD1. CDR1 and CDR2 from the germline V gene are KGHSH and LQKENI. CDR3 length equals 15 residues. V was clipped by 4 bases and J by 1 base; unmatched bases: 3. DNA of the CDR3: TGTGCCAGCTCACGAGGACAGGGGGTCCAAGAGACCCAGTACTTC. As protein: CASSRGQGVQETQYF.

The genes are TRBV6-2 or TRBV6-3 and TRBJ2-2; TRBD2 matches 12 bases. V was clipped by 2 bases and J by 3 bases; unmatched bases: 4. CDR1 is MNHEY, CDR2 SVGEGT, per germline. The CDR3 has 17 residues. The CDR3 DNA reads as TGTGCCAGCAGTTACCTAGCGGGAGGGCCGGACACCGGGGAGCTGTTTTTT. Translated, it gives CASSYLAGGPDTGELFF.

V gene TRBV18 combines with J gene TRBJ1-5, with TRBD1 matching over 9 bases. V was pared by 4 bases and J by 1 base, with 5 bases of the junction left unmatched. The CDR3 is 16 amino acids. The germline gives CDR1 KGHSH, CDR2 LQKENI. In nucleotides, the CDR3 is TGTGCCAGCTCACTTACCGGGACAGGGAGCAATCAGCCCCAGCATTTT. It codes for CASSLTGTGSNQPQHF.

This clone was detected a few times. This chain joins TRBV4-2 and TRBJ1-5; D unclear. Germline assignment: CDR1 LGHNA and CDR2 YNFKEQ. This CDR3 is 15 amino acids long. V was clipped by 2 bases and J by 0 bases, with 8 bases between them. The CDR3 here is CASSQTEYSNQPQHF. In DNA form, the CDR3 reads TGTGCCAGCAGCCAAACAGAATATAGCAATCAGCCCCAGCATTTT.

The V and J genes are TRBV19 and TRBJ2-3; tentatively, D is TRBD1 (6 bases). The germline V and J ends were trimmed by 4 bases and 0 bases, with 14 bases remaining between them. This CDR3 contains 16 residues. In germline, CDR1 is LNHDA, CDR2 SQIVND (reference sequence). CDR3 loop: CASSTRTAPSTDTQYF. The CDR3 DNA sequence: TGTGCCAGTAGTACCCGGACAGCCCCTAGCACAGATACGCAGTATTTT.

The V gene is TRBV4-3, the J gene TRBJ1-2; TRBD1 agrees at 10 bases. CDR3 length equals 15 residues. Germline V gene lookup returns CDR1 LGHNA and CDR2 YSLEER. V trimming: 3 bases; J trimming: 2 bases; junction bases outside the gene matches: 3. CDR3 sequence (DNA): TGCGCCAGCAGCCAGACAGGGGGCGCAAACTATGGCTACACCTTC. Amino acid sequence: CASSQTGGANYGYTF.